This TCR beta chain was identified in a study of T-cell reconstitution after alpha-beta-depleted transplantation in children. This clonotype was observed a few times. This CDR3 spans 15 amino acids. V lost 1 base and J lost 5; bases outside the gene matches: 5. This sample's TCRbeta library carried unique molecular identifier barcodes. In TCRdb, the PCR reads were re-called with MiXCR into one record per CDR3 protein. The sample lists a few hundred thousand distinct CDR3 sequences; about a fifth were seen once. The chain recombines TRBV12-3 or TRBV12-4 with TRBJ2-4, with TRBD2 identical over 7 bases. This specimen was PBMCs from the stem cell graft donor, taken from the stem cell graft. The TCR sequence derives from a human donor who donated a stem cell graft to a child with acute myeloid leukemia. The CDR3 here is CASSLGEAGQNIQYF. The CDR3 nucleotides read TGTGCCAGCAGTTTAGGAGAAGCGGGACAAAACATTCAGTACTTC.